Given below is one T cell receptor beta chain in context. Its specific antigen is unknown. No base quality values were provided; no much bigger clone lies one nucleotide off. The library came from the immunoSEQ multiplex PCR assay. For the multiplex PCR, a mixture combining 60 forward primers for TCR Vbeta segments and 13 reverse primers for TCR Jbeta segments was used. The CDR3 region of rearranged TCR beta genes was amplified from genomic DNA with a multiplex PCR assay. Amplified TCR beta libraries were sequenced as 87-base-pair reads on the Illumina HiSeq System. Per the authors' processing: A later analysis tallied 75 million to 85 million unique TCR beta chains across the 666 repertoires, and approximately 9.9 million of those chains were shared by two or more donors. To remove PCR and sequencing errors, raw reads were error-corrected and collapsed into unique sequences using a nearest-neighbor algorithm that merged closely related sequences. CDR3 sequences were aligned to IMGT reference sequences to assign V, D and J gene segments. Each retained sequence needed at least a six-nucleotide match to both a V gene segment and a J gene segment. A rearrangement was called productive if the CDR3 had no stop codons and remained in frame with V and J, and every other rearrangement was called non-productive. CDR3 was defined according to IMGT convention as the region running from the second conserved V-encoded cysteine to the conserved J-encoded phenylalanine. Sequences without an unambiguous match to a single V gene segment were excluded from the earlier analysis of a few hundred of the donors. An earlier analysis of 587 of the donors called V segments functional above 56.7% productive rearrangements and segregating when the between-donor standard deviation exceeded 5%. A statistical classification framework was developed to diagnose cytomegalovirus status using the catalog of TCR beta chain sequences. In a later analysis, V and J genes were assigned by comparing TCR nucleotide sequences against IMGT/GENE-DB human TR gene sequences. The TCRdist pipeline was used in a later analysis to assign CDR3 sequences and most-parsimonious VDJ recombination scenarios. A later analysis defined each TCR beta chain by its CDR3 amino acid sequence plus V-gene family, and excluded reads lacking a unique V-gene family. To address suspected cross-contamination and a sequencing artifact, a later analysis removed roughly 640 highly shared, low-generation-probability nucleotide sequences. For each public chain, a later analysis derived a clonal expansion index from normalized ranks of inferred template counts within each repertoire. A later analysis computed generation probabilities with a VDJ recombination model fitted to out-of-frame rearrangements, and checked the results against IGoR. In a later analysis, hypergeometric tests were used to score TCR-TCR, TCR-HLA and TCR-CMV co-occurrence, with a repertoire-size bias correction applied to TCR pairs. False discovery rates were estimated in a later analysis by permuting HLA or CMV assignments 20 times. In a later analysis, co-occurring TCRs were grouped with DBSCAN, and TCRdist sequence similarity was added when clustering was performed within HLA-allele-positive subsets. Repertoires with fewer than 30,000 or more than 120,000 public chains, plus five repertoires with anomalous nucleotide sharing, were excluded from co-occurrence clustering. TCRdb carries this immuneACCESS record with in-frame sequences only. Its versions omit some clonotypes, under half of them owing to an unresolved V gene in the studies checked, with the rest unexplained. V and J calls and clone size come straight from that table; D and trimming were deduced from the DNA. The sample table lists 150,000 or so clones, about 81% of them with a count of one. Clones ranked in the top ten supply about 6.5% of the sample.

V is pruned by 2 bases and J by 0 bases, leaving 4 bases of the junction without a gene match. The CDR3 runs 17 residues from the cysteine to the phenylalanine. Only the CDR3 DNA stays, 51 bases, in frame from base 1. Sequences SNHLY (CDR1) and FYNNEI (CDR2) are obtained from the germline V gene. This specimen belongs to a study of cytomegalovirus exposure and HLA in healthy donors listed by TCRdb under 2017. Broadly, across the study: In an earlier analysis of 450 to 750 of the donors, under 300 Gb of sequence data and 90 million to 120 million unique TCR beta sequences from some 170 million T cells were reported. In a later genetic analysis, genome-wide SNP genotypes for about three fifths of the 666 donors were used, and that subset was treated as a discovery cohort. Using immunosequencing, the study profiled T cell repertoires from about 650 subjects and related those repertoires to cytomegalovirus serostatus. In addition to the first cohort of several hundred subjects, a separate validation cohort of approximately 110 different subjects was used. Roughly five DR-DQ haplotypes were handled as single units for association and clustering because linkage in the cohort was strong. HLA typing covered class I and class II loci at four-digit resolution. Across some 400 genotyped donors of the cohort, an average of roughly 250,000 unique TCR beta nucleotide sequences per donor were sequenced, and around 20% of those sequences were non-productive. The study aimed to test whether cataloging public T cell receptors could reveal signatures of past pathogen exposure. A later analysis re-analyzed previously published TCR beta repertoires from approximately 670 donors and added high-resolution HLA genotyping to study TCR occurrence patterns. An earlier analysis of some 600 of the donors applied high-throughput TCR beta sequencing to assess whether each TCR beta V gene segment acted as functional or pseudogenic. In the later analysis, no new phenotypic data were used to find candidate immune exposures; instead, reliance was placed on TCR beta sequences and their occurrence across donors. An early release that covered fewer than 750 HLA-typed donors contained approximately 300 gigabases of sequencing data and approximately 85 million unique TCR sequences. Every repertoire in the discovery cohort had been generated on one and the same sequencing platform. Typing coverage differed by locus: A, B, C, DRB1 and DQB1 were typed in about 620-630 donors, DQA1 in 522, DPA1 in around 610, and DPB1 in about 450. The genetic ancestry cluster associated with self-reported Caucasian donors included around four fifths of the 398 genotyped donors. High-throughput TCR immunosequencing, statistical association of individual TCRs with disease status, and machine learning were combined to predict cytomegalovirus infection status. Donor age, sex, ethnicity and CMV serostatus were compiled alongside the repertoire data.

In total, just over 650 healthy bone marrow donors made up the cohort. At the time of sampling, all cohort members were nominally healthy, though unrecorded immune exposures were likely present. The donor tested CMV seronegative, placing the donor among the 352 seronegative members of the cohort. Each donor provided a peripheral blood sample, and peripheral blood mononuclear cells were used for TCR beta sequencing. The Qiagen DNeasy Blood Extraction Kit was used to extract genomic DNA from the blood cell samples. Here is what the overall study found, with its caveats: The presence/absence analyses assumed that sequencing depth was roughly uniform across donors, and that assumption may not be true. Most TCR sequences were observed very rarely across donors, whereas some public TCRs were present in many individuals. Compared with equally common non-associated chains, HLA-associated TCR beta chains in a later analysis were more clonally expanded and had lower generation probabilities. The cohort was sequenced for TCR beta chains only, and without alpha or paired-chain data the features that could be detected were limited. A few of the identified cytomegalovirus-associated TCR beta chains were confirmed in vitro to be specific for cytomegalovirus antigens. In a later genetic analysis, fewer N-insertions in productive TCRs were reported among donors in an Asian-associated ancestry cluster than the 666-donor mean. Fewer than 20 rarely observed V segments, including chromosome 9 orphons, were excluded from the earlier analysis of just under 600 of the donors because counts were too low. Most CMV-associated TCR beta chains appeared to be HLA-restricted in a later analysis, and the HLA associations seemed to be driven largely by CMV exposure. Some IMGT-functional V segments, including TRBV6-2 and TRBV6-3, could not be distinguished by the 87-base-pair reads and were therefore excluded. Because some donors lacked HLA typing at each locus, the association tests relied only on the typed subset. In an earlier analysis of more than 500 of the donors, most TCR beta V segments appeared in productive rearrangements about 87% or about 30% of the time, broadly matching IMGT annotations. A cluster of highly shared sequence variants was judged likely to be a technical artifact of the sequencing pipeline. A total of fewer than 200 TCR beta chains were listed by the study as associated with cytomegalovirus. The classifier was reported to diagnose cytomegalovirus status with high specificity and sensitivity in both the original and validation cohorts. According to the authors, the approach could potentially be generalized to other disease states and immunological phenotypes. The only immune exposure information available for the cohort was CMV serostatus. According to a later analysis, parvovirus B19, influenza, CMV and Epstein-Barr virus appeared linked to several top co-occurrence clusters. Linkage disequilibrium might explain the correlated functional status among segregating V segments, but an unknown experimental factor could not be excluded. A later analysis associated 15,000 to 20,000 TCR beta sequences with specific HLA alleles at a false discovery rate of 0.05. A later genetic analysis associated a missense DCLRE1C variant with V-gene and J-gene trimming of TCR beta chains, and an independent cohort replicated the association. A further reported finding was that TCR beta sequences accurately predicted the HLA-A and HLA-B alleles for most subjects in the first cohort. When HLA alleles, especially DR and DQ, strongly co-occurred, TCR associations were difficult to assign to individual alleles. In a later analysis, TCR association rates were found to vary across HLA loci, with the most associated TCRs seen for DRB1 alleles and the fewest for HLA-C alleles.

The chain joins TRBV2 to TRBJ2-2; TRBD2 aligns with 9 central bases. The origin of this receptor is a man younger than 40 in good health and CMV-seronegative. The specimen sequenced was PBMCs. Here the CDR3 is given as CASSESGGRSNTGELFF. The DNA sequence is TGTGCCAGCAGTGAAAGCGGGGGGCGATCGAACACCGGGGAGCTGTTTTTT.